A selection of T cell receptor beta chains follows, all from one sample in a study of blood T cell repertoires in COVID-19. Data came from immunoSEQ multiplex PCR; TCRdb stores just in-frame clones and leaves some out. The sample shows roughly 670,000 clones, just under 90% of them seen only once. The material sequenced was peripheral blood. These receptors came from a woman aged 18-35 years with acute or convalescent COVID-19. Both conserved end residues are part of each CDR3. The order of the fields is J gene, V gene, clone size, D gene, CDR3 DNA, CDR3 protein. D genes are given only for firm matches. For some rows the clone size is stated as once, few or many, or as a class when expanded; others skip it.

j_call: TRBJ1-5
v_call: TRBV7-7
clone_size: once
d_call: TRBD1
cdr3_nt: TGTGCCAGCAGCTCATTACCCGGGACAGGGGTATTGGGGTGTCAGCCCCAGCATTTT
cdr3_aa: CASSSLPGTGVLGCQPQHF

j_call: TRBJ1-2
v_call: TRBV7-9
clone_size: -
d_call: -
cdr3_nt: TGTGCCAGCAGCACACCTAATTGGGGTCAGGGCCCTAACTATGGCTACACCTTC
cdr3_aa: CASSTPNWGQGPNYGYTF

j_call: TRBJ1-4
v_call: TRBV19
clone_size: -
d_call: -
cdr3_nt: TGTGCCAGTAGTATACTTGGTCAGGGCCGGACTAATGAAAAACTGTTTTTT
cdr3_aa: CASSILGQGRTNEKLFF

j_call: TRBJ2-1
v_call: TRBV24-1
clone_size: -
d_call: TRBD2
cdr3_nt: TGTGCCACCAGTGATTTAGCGGGGGGGCTAGATGAGCAGTTCTTC
cdr3_aa: CATSDLAGGLDEQFF

j_call: TRBJ1-2
v_call: TRBV7-2
clone_size: -
d_call: TRBD1
cdr3_nt: TGTGCCAGCAGCTTGGGGACAGAAATATTGTCCCCTTATGGCTACACCTTC
cdr3_aa: CASSLGTEILSPYGYTF

j_call: TRBJ1-1
v_call: TRBV6-1
clone_size: -
d_call: -
cdr3_nt: TGTGCCAGCAGTGAACAGGGTCTAGGGATGAACACTGAAGCTTTCTTT
cdr3_aa: CASSEQGLGMNTEAFF

j_call: TRBJ1-1
v_call: TRBV2
clone_size: -
d_call: TRBD1
cdr3_nt: TGTGCCAGCACCGGACAGGGGGCCGGTGAAGCTTTCTTT
cdr3_aa: CASTGQGAGEAFF

j_call: TRBJ2-2
v_call: TRBV7-8
clone_size: -
d_call: -
cdr3_nt: TGTGCCAGCAGCCCTAGGCTTATTCCGAACACCGGGGAGCTGTTTTTT
cdr3_aa: CASSPRLIPNTGELFF

j_call: TRBJ2-7
v_call: TRBV3-1/TRBV3-2
clone_size: -
d_call: TRBD2
cdr3_nt: TGTGCCAGCAGCCAAGACGGAGCGGGGGATTTCTACGAGCAGTACTTC
cdr3_aa: CASSQDGAGDFYEQYF

j_call: TRBJ1-5
v_call: TRBV9
clone_size: -
d_call: -
cdr3_nt: TGTGCCATCAACGCCCGACAGGAATTCCAAAATCAGCCCCAGCATTTT
cdr3_aa: CAINARQEFQNQPQHF

j_call: TRBJ2-1
v_call: TRBV6-4
clone_size: -
d_call: -
cdr3_nt: TGTGCCAGCAGTGACTCCTCCTCCCGGGAGCAGTTCTTC
cdr3_aa: CASSDSSSREQFF

j_call: TRBJ2-7
v_call: TRBV6-5
clone_size: -
d_call: -
cdr3_nt: TGTGCCAGCAGTACTGACAAAGCCTACGAGCAGTACTTC
cdr3_aa: CASSTDKAYEQYF

j_call: TRBJ1-5
v_call: TRBV9
clone_size: -
d_call: -
cdr3_nt: TGTGCCAGCAGCCGCCTAAATCGACAGGGCAATCAGCCCCAGCATTTT
cdr3_aa: CASSRLNRQGNQPQHF

j_call: TRBJ1-3
v_call: TRBV5-1
clone_size: -
d_call: -
cdr3_nt: TGCGCCAGCAGCTTGGGAGGCTCTGGAAACACCATATATTTT
cdr3_aa: CASSLGGSGNTIYF

j_call: TRBJ2-1
v_call: TRBV29-1
clone_size: -
d_call: TRBD2
cdr3_nt: TGCAGCGTTGATTCAGGGGATACAATCCTAGCGGGTTCTGAGCAGTTCTTC
cdr3_aa: CSVDSGDTILAGSEQFF

j_call: TRBJ2-7
v_call: TRBV24-1
clone_size: -
d_call: -
cdr3_nt: TGTGCCACCAGTGACAGCTCCTACGAGCAGTACTTC
cdr3_aa: CATSDSSYEQYF

j_call: TRBJ2-7
v_call: TRBV7-2
clone_size: -
d_call: TRBD2
cdr3_nt: TGTGCCAGCAGCACCAGACTGCGGGGGGGCCTGGGGCAGTACTTC
cdr3_aa: CASSTRLRGGLGQYF

j_call: TRBJ1-1
v_call: TRBV5-1
clone_size: once
d_call: -
cdr3_nt: TGCGCCAGCAGCCGGGGGGCAGGGGTAATTGATGAAGCTTTCTTT
cdr3_aa: CASSRGAGVIDEAFF

j_call: TRBJ2-6
v_call: TRBV6-5
clone_size: -
d_call: -
cdr3_nt: TGTGCCACCTTTCGGGCTGGGGCCAACGTCCTGACTTTC
cdr3_aa: CATFRAGANVLTF

j_call: TRBJ1-1
v_call: TRBV5-6
clone_size: -
d_call: -
cdr3_nt: TGTGCCAGCAGCCCCGAGTGGGGAAGGGGGACTGAAGCTTTCTTT
cdr3_aa: CASSPEWGRGTEAFF